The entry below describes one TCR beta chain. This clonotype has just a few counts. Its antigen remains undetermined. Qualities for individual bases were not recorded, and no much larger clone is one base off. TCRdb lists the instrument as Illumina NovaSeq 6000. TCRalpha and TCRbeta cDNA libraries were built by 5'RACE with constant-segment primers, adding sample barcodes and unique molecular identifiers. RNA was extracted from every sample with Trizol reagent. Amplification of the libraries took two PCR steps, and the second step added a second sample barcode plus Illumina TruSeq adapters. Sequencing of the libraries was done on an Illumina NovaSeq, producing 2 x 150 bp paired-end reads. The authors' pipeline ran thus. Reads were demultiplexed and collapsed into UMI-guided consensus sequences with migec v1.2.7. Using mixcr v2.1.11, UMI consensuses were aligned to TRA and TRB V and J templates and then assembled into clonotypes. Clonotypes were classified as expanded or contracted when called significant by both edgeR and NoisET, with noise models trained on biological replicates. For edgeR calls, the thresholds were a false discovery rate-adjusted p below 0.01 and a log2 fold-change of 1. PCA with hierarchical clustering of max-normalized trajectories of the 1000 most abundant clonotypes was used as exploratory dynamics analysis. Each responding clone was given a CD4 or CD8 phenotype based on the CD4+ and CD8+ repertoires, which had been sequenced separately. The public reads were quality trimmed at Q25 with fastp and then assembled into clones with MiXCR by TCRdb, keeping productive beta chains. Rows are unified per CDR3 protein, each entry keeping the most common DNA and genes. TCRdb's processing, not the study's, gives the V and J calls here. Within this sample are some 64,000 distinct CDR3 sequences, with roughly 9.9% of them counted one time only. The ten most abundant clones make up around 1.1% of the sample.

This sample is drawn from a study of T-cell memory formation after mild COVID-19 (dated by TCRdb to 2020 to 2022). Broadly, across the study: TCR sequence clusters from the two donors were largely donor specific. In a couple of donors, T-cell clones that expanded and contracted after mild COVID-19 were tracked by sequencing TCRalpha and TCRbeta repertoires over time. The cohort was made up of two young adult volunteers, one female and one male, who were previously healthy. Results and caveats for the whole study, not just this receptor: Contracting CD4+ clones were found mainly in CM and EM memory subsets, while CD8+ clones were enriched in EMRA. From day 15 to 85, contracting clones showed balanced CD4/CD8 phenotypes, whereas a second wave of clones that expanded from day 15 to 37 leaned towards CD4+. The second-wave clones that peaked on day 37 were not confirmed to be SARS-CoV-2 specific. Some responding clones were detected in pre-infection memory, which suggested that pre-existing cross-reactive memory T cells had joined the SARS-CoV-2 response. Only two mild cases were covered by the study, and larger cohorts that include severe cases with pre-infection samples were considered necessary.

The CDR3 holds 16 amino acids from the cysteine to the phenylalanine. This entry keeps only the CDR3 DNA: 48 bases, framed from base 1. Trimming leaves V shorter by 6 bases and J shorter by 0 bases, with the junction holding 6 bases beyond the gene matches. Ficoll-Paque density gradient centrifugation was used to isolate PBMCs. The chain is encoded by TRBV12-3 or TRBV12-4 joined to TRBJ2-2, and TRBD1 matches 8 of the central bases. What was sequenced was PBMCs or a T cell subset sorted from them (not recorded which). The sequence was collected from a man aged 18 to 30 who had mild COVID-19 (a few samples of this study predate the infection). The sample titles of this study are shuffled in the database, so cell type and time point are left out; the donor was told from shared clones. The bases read TGTGCCAGCAGACCGGGACAGGCCGCGAACACCGGGGAGCTGTTTTTT. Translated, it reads CASRPGQAANTGELFF.